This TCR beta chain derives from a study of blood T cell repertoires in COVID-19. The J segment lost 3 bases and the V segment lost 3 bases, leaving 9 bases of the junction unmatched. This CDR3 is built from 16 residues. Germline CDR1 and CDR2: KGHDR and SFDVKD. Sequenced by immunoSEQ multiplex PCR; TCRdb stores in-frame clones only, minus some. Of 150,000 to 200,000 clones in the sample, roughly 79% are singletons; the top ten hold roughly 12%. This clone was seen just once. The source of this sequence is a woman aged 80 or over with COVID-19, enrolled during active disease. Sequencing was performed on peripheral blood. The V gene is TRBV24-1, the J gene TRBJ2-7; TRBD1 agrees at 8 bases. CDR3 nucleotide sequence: TGTGCCACCAGTGATGTAGGGACAGGACTTCTCTACGAGCAGTACTTC. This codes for CATSDVGTGLLYEQYF.